The 27 T cell receptor beta chains below come from one sample, sequenced in a study of beta chain features in type 1 diabetes. The investigators reverse transcribed all of the isolated RNA, so they sequenced expressed TCRB transcripts. Data came from immunoSEQ multiplex PCR; TCRdb stores just in-frame clones and leaves some out. Of 250,000 to 300,000 clones in the sample, 8% were seen once. The sequenced sample consisted of central memory CD4+ T cells from blood. The receptors here all came from a woman between 18 and 29 years old in good health.

Only a few counts were recorded for this clone. The chain uses TRBV27 and TRBJ1-2; possibly TRBD1 for D (6 bases). V was pared by 4 bases and J by 7 bases, with 19 bases between. This CDR3 has 15 residues. CDR1 MNHEY and CDR2 SMNVEV come from the germline V gene (reference sequence). CDR3 sequence (DNA): TGTGCCAGCAGTTCCCAGACACAGGGTTTGGGTGGCTACACCTTC. Its translation is CASSSQTQGLGGYTF.

There are a few counts of this clone. The chain carries TRBV19 and TRBJ2-2, with D possibly being TRBD1 (6 bases). V was clipped by 7 bases and J by 4 bases, with 13 bases between them. CDR3 length: 14 residues. Germline-derived CDR1 and CDR2 are LNHDA and SQIVND (reference sequence). In DNA, the CDR3 is TGTGCCAGTAAACAGGGTCTTCTCACCGGGGAGCTGTTTTTT. Its protein is CASKQGLLTGELFF.

This clone was picked up a small number of times. The J gene is TRBJ2-6, the V gene TRBV7-9; the match to TRBD1 covers 8 bases. This CDR3 has 16 amino acids. V was clipped by 6 bases and J by 0 bases; unmatched bases: 4. Germline V CDR1 and CDR2: SEHNR, FQNEAQ (reference sequence). As DNA, the CDR3 is TGTGCCAGCAGGACACAGGGGGTCTCTGGGGCCAACGTCCTGACTTTC. Its translation is CASRTQGVSGANVLTF.

This clone appeared a few times. This rearrangement joins TRBV25-1 to TRBJ2-4, with D tentatively TRBD2 (6 bases). This CDR3 has 14 amino acids. Deletions cut 6 bases from V and 1 base from J, with 10 bases between. CDR1 is MGHDK, CDR2 SYGVNS, per germline. The CDR3 nucleotides read TGTGCCAGCAGCGGGAGTGGGGCCAAAAACATTCAGTACTTC. Protein product: CASSGSGAKNIQYF.

This clone has only a few counts. The junction and the germline gene differ at one end; a read error may be behind it. The chain employs TRBV7-9 and TRBJ1-2, with no clear D. Germline values: CDR1 SEHNR, CDR2 FQNEAQ (reference sequence). CDR3 size: 13 residues. The DNA for the CDR3 is TGCGCCAGCAGCCGGGGATCCGGCTATGGCTACACCTTC. This gives the protein CASSRGSGYGYTF.

This clone was counted at least ten times. The chain employs TRBV4-2 and TRBJ2-3; possibly TRBD2 for D (5 bases). Between the trimmed V and J ends, which lost 1 base and 6 bases, there was a span of 11 bases. The germline V gene encodes CDR1 LGHNA and CDR2 YNFKEQ. CDR3 length: 14 residues. CDR3 region: CASSQGVSEDTQYF. CDR3 coding DNA: TGTGCCAGCAGCCAAGGAGTTAGCGAGGATACGCAGTATTTT.

This chain links TRBV25-1 with TRBJ2-4; D tentatively reads TRBD1 or TRBD2 (5 bases each). Germline V gene data show CDR1 as MGHDK and CDR2 as SYGVNS. This CDR3 has 14 amino acids. V shed 8 bases and J shed 5 bases, with 16 bases lying between them. The CDR3 bases are TGTGCCAGCTCGGGAAGGGGCAGTCAAAACATTCAGTACTTC. Amino acid sequence: CASSGRGSQNIQYF.

V gene TRBV30 combines with J gene TRBJ2-5, with no clear D. V was pared by 2 bases and J by 5 bases, with 6 bases between. The CDR3 runs to 11 residues. Germline assignment: CDR1 GTSNPN and CDR2 SVGIG (reference sequence). This CDR3 is CAWSPAETQYF. The CDR3 DNA is TGTGCCTGGAGTCCGGCGGAGACCCAGTACTTC. The full variable domain, in which reference TRBV30 and TRBJ2-5 provide the parts outside the CDR3, is SQTIHQWPATLVQPVGSPLSLECTVEGTSNPNLYWYRQAAGRGLQLLFYSVGIGQISSEVPQNLSASRPQDRQFILSSKKLLLSDSGFYLCAWSPAETQYFGPGTRLLVL.

This clone was counted a few times. The chain uses TRBV11-2 and TRBJ1-1; D call uncertain. CDR3 size: 15 residues. Germline loops: CDR1 SGHAT, CDR2 FQNNGV. Trimming shortened V by 2 bases and J by 5 bases, and 15 bases separated the two germline ends. The CDR3 region is CASSLNGGPRTEAFF. The CDR3 coding sequence is TGTGCCAGCAGCTTAAACGGCGGACCGCGAACTGAAGCTTTCTTT. Full variable domain (rest looked up from reference TRBV11-2 and TRBJ1-1): EAGVAQSPRYKIIEKRQSVAFWCNPISGHATLYWYQQILGQGPKLLIQFQNNGVVDDSQLPKDRFSAERLKGVDSTLKIQPAKLEDSAVYLCASSLNGGPRTEAFFGQGTRLTVV.

The chain uses TRBV29-1 and TRBJ1-1; D unclear. The CDR3 is made up of 12 amino acids. The V gene lost 7 bases and the J gene lost 5 bases, with 14 bases spanning the gap. Germline V CDR1 and CDR2: SQVTM, ANQGSEA. CDR3 residues: CSARSMSTEAFF. Here the CDR3 DNA reads TGCAGCGCGCGAAGTATGAGTACTGAAGCTTTCTTT.

Only a few counts were recorded for this clone. The V and J genes are TRBV10-1 and TRBJ2-5; TRBD2 agrees at 7 bases. J was trimmed by 0 bases and V by 4 bases; bases with no gene match: 5. This CDR3 comprises 15 residues. Germline CDR1 reads WNHNN; CDR2 reads SYGVQD (reference sequence). CDR3 coding DNA: TGCGCCAGCAGTGGTCTAGCGGAAGACCAAGAGACCCAGTACTTC. Translating gives CASSGLAEDQETQYF.

V and J are TRBV14 and TRBJ1-4; D gene ambiguous. This CDR3 comprises 13 residues. The ends were cut back, 4 bases at V and 5 bases at J, with 8 bases in the middle. Germline V gene sequence: CDR1 SGHDN, CDR2 FVKESK. CDR3 in amino acids: CASSRAWNEKLFF. The CDR3 DNA reads as TGTGCCAGCAGCCGGGCCTGGAATGAAAAACTGTTTTTT.

This clone was picked up a small number of times. The chain has TRBV4-3 and TRBJ2-1; 10 bases align to TRBD2. CDR3 size: 15 residues. The V gene's germline CDR1 is LGHNA and CDR2 YSLEER. Trimming at V came to 5 bases and at J to 7 bases, leaving 8 bases not matched to a gene. In DNA, the CDR3 is TGCGCCAGCAGCATCTCACTAGCGGGACCGAATGAGCAGTTCTTC. This gives the protein CASSISLAGPNEQFF.

This clone has a handful of counts. The CDR3 DNA sequence: TGTGCCAGCAGCTTCGAGGGATTCTACTCCTACGAGCAGTACGTC. It yields the protein CASSFEGFYSYEQYV. The chain links TRBV7-9 to TRBJ2-7; the D gene is possibly TRBD2 (5 bases). Germline lookup yields CDR1 SEHNR and CDR2 FQNEAQ (reference sequence). V dropped 3 bases and J dropped 0 bases, with 12 bases sitting between them. The CDR3 contains 15 residues.

V usage is TRBV9 and J usage is TRBJ2-1, with 7 bases matching TRBD1. Per germline, CDR1 SGDLS and CDR2 YYNGEE. V dropped 4 bases and J dropped 11; count of bases not matched to a gene: 12. There are 14 residues in the CDR3. The CDR3 region is CASSQDNRDRKQFF. DNA of the CDR3: TGTGCCAGCAGCCAAGACAATCGGGACAGAAAGCAGTTCTTC.

This clone appeared a few times. A read error may account for a junction end that differs from germline. The DNA of the CDR3 is TGTGCCAGCAGCCTAGGCCCTTTCACAGATACGCAGTATTTT. Translating gives CASSLGPFTDTQYF. The chain uses TRBV13 and TRBJ2-3; no clear D gene. The CDR3 is 14 amino acids. CDR1 is PRHDT, CDR2 FYEKMQ, per germline (reference sequence).

This clone was found a few times. The chain combines TRBV2 with TRBJ1-2; 11 positions agree with TRBD1. Germline CDR1 and CDR2: SNHLY and FYNNEI. The CDR3 is 14 amino acids. Germline trimming cut 8 bases from V and 6 bases from J; bases unmatched to any gene: 8. Here the CDR3 DNA reads TGTGCCAGCGGGACGGGACAGGGGGTGGATGGCTACACCTTC. Its protein product is CASGTGQGVDGYTF.

This clone was observed a handful of times. The same CDR3 also results from other DNA sequences found in this sample. The chain links TRBV6-5 to TRBJ2-1, with D hard to call. CDR3 length equals 15 residues. The germline CDR1 and CDR2 sequences are MNHEY and SVGAGI. The V and J ends lost 6 bases and 7 bases respectively, with 19 bases between them. The CDR3 DNA is TGTGCCAGCAGCCCGAGACACCCGACCTCTAATGAGCAGTTCTTC. Amino acids: CASSPRHPTSNEQFF.

The sample holds a few counts of this clone. The chain recombines TRBV28 with TRBJ1-5; no clear D gene. Germline CDR1 reads MDHEN; CDR2 reads SYDVKM. This CDR3 region has 15 residues. Trimming cost V 6 bases and J 3 bases, with 15 bases left between them. The CDR3 DNA reads as TGTGCCAGCAGACCACCGGGCGCCTACAATCAGCCCCAGCATTTT. It specifies CASRPPGAYNQPQHF.

This clone was observed many times. The rearrangement joins TRBV19 to TRBJ1-5; possible D gene TRBD1, 6 bases. The CDR3 length is 15 residues. Germline V gene sequence: CDR1 LNHDA, CDR2 SQIVND (reference sequence). Trimming stripped 0 bases from V and 6 bases from J, with 12 bases between. CDR3 loop: CASSIDRPRGQPQHF. In DNA form, the CDR3 reads TGTGCCAGTAGTATAGATCGACCCAGGGGTCAGCCCCAGCATTTT. Full variable domain (outside the CDR3, taken from reference TRBV19 and TRBJ1-5): DGGITQSPKYLFRKEGQNVTLSCEQNLNHDAMYWYRQDPGQGLRLIYYSQIVNDFQKGDIAEGYSVSREKKESFPLTVTSAQKNPTAFYLCASSIDRPRGQPQHFGDGTRLSIL.

Many counts were recorded for this clone. CDR3 sequence (DNA): TGTGCTAGTGGTTTGTGGGCAGCAGAGACCCAGTACTTC. Amino acid sequence: CASGLWAAETQYF. The V gene is TRBV12-5, the J gene TRBJ2-5; D remains ambiguous. The CDR3 covers 13 residues. Trimming pared 2 bases from V and 4 bases from J, leaving 8 bases between. CDR1 is LGHNT, CDR2 FRNRAP, per germline.

The chain links TRBV28 to TRBJ1-1; 7 nucleotides match TRBD1. The germline V gene has CDR1 MDHEN and CDR2 SYDVKM. V was pared by 2 bases and J by 0 bases, with 6 bases of the junction left unmatched. The CDR3 has 16 amino acids. The CDR3 DNA follows: TGTGCCAGCAGTTTAGGAACTACAGGGGTGAACACTGAAGCTTTCTTT. Its translation: CASSLGTTGVNTEAFF.

V and J are TRBV29-1 and TRBJ1-2; D is ambiguous. V lost 4 bases and J lost 4, with 10 bases in between. The CDR3 runs to 12 residues. The germline V gene has CDR1 SQVTM and CDR2 ANQGSEA. The CDR3 sequence: CSVGPSSYGYTF. In DNA, the CDR3 is TGCAGCGTTGGGCCCAGTTCCTATGGCTACACCTTC.

This clone was counted a few times. The chain combines TRBV18 with TRBJ2-1; 8 positions agree with TRBD2. The CDR3 is made up of 15 amino acids. The V segment lost 3 bases and the J segment 3 bases; nucleotides outside the gene matches: 4. The germline gives CDR1 KGHSH, CDR2 LQKENI. The CDR3 bases are TGTGCCAGCTCACCCGGGACTAGTAACTACAATGAGCAGTTCTTC. Its translation is CASSPGTSNYNEQFF.

The sample holds a few counts of this clone. This chain joins TRBV6-5 and TRBJ1-2; D is perhaps TRBD1 (5 bases). Trimming pared 7 bases from V and 5 bases from J, leaving 17 bases between. The CDR3 loop spans 14 amino acids. Per germline, CDR1 MNHEY and CDR2 SVGAGI. The CDR3 protein is CASTNGGTQYGYTF. The DNA of the CDR3 is TGTGCCAGCACCAACGGGGGGACCCAGTATGGCTACACCTTC.

Only a few counts were recorded for this clone. The chain employs TRBV19 and TRBJ1-5, with D possibly being TRBD1 (5 bases). In germline, CDR1 is LNHDA, CDR2 SQIVND (reference sequence). This CDR3 has 13 amino acids. V lost 6 bases, J lost 4 bases, and 10 bases lay in between. The chain's CDR3 is CASSGTVNQPQHF. CDR3 coding DNA: TGTGCCAGTAGCGGGACGGTAAATCAGCCCCAGCATTTT.

This clone was detected once. The CDR3 here is CASSAERPTDTQYF. CDR3 coding DNA: TGTGCCAGCAGCGCCGAAAGACCCACAGATACGCAGTATTTT. J is TRBJ2-3 and V is TRBV7-6, with D hard to call. The germline V gene has CDR1 SGHVS and CDR2 FNYEAQ. CDR3 length: 14 residues. With 5 bases removed from V and 2 bases from J, the gap between germline ends came to 11 bases.